The text below deals with one TCR beta chain. The authors ran a second PCR of about 6 to 11 cycles using a sample-barcoded 5' primer and a J-beta primer mix. Each CDR3 protein gets one entry after TCRdb re-called the 5' RACE reads with MiXCR. The sample has roughly 2 million distinct CDR3 sequences; 49% are singletons. This sample was taken from a study of blood T cells in healthy people across ages. The individuals who served as donors were healthy Caucasians living in Russia, aged roughly 6 to 90. The origin of this receptor is a woman aged 35 to 49 in good health. Specimen: blood.

CDR3 region: CASSSSLSGALRNNEQFF. The CDR3 DNA reads as TGTGCCAGCAGTTCCTCTCTCTCTGGCGCTCTCCGAAACAATGAGCAGTTCTTC. The V gene is TRBV6-5, the J gene TRBJ2-1; no reliable D call. Germline V gene data show CDR1 as MNHEY and CDR2 as SVGAGI. The germline V and J ends were trimmed by 4 bases and 5 bases, with 24 bases remaining between them. The CDR3 contains 18 residues.